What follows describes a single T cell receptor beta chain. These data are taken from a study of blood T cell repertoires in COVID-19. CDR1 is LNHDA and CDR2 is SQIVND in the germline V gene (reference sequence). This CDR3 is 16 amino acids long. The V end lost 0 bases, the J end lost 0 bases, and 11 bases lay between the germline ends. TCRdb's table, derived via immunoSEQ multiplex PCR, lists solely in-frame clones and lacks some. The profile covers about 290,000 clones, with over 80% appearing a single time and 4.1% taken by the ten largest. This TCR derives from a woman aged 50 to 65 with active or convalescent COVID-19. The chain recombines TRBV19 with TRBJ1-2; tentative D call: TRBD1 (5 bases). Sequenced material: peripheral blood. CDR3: CASSIDGAGSNYGYTF. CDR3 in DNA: TGTGCCAGTAGTATAGATGGGGCAGGATCTAACTATGGCTACACCTTC.